What follows is one T cell receptor beta chain and its context. The data stem from a study of Ad26.COV2.S vaccination and SARS-CoV-2 variants. The germline gives CDR1 SGDLS, CDR2 YYNGEE. The junction had 13 bases not matched to a gene; V was cut back by 0 bases and J by 0 bases. CDR3 length: 20 residues. The method was immunoSEQ multiplex PCR; TCRdb's version includes in-frame clones alone and lacks a portion of them. This sample has about 350,000 clones, with more than 75% found just once. Treatment described: some 19 received Ad26.COV2.S at low or high dose, single or two shots; about 5 received placebo; per-sample allocation not given. Sampling happened 63 days after the first vaccine or placebo injection.

The rearrangement joins TRBV9 to TRBJ2-4; 9 bases are a match to TRBD2. The specimen comprised peripheral blood, sampled in a trial of Ad26.COV2.S vaccine versus placebo. The clonotype was recovered from a person aged 18 to 59 who received the Ad26.COV2.S COVID-19 vaccine or a placebo. The CDR3 DNA reads as TGTGCCAGCAGCGTAGCTACGAGTAGCGGGAGTCTTGGAGCCAAAAACATTCAGTACTTC. Protein product: CASSVATSSGSLGAKNIQYF.